The T cell receptor beta chain under discussion was sequenced for a study of PD-L1 blockade in urothelial cancer. Overall study context: Patients' prior chemotherapy regimens numbered 0 to 3. General study results and limits: At 3 weeks on treatment, tumor-associated clones expanded more with durable benefit.

The CDR3 is 16 residues long. After removal of 4 bases from V and 5 bases from J, the junction contained 7 bases not matched to a gene. Germline lookup yields CDR1 LGHNA and CDR2 YNFKEQ. With regard to this clone: Its target is unknown.

Assay: immunoSEQ multiplex PCR; the TCRdb copy retains only in-frame clones and omits some. The sample holds over 65,000 clones; 80% to 85% are singletons and the top ten take roughly 4.5%. Specimen: PBMCs, collected around atezolizumab (anti-PD-L1) treatment. The clonotype originates from a man between 70 and 80 years old with urothelial cancer. The chain employs TRBV4-2 and TRBJ2-1; 11 bases are a match to TRBD2. The CDR3 DNA is TGTGCCAGCAGCCTAACCGGGACTAGCGGAGACAATGAGCAGTTCTTC. This translates into CASSLTGTSGDNEQFF.